This T cell receptor beta chain was found in a study of siplizumab effects on memory and regulatory T cells. TCR templates numbering 90,000 to 100,000 were assayed per sample. Method: immunoSEQ multiplex PCR; TCRdb's copy keeps in-frame clones and lacks some. The sample has tens of thousands of clones, approximately 97% seen once. Unstimulated naive, memory, effector memory and TEMRA subsets from a few donor pairs have been sequenced, the authors report. There are 12 residues in the CDR3. V lost 8 bases and J lost 7; bases outside the gene matches: 6. Germline CDR1 reads MNHNS; CDR2 reads SASEGT. General study points: Greater diversity than memory cells seemed evident in naive T cells, which also appeared to be major alloresponse contributors.

Note on this clone: Its antigen is not identified.

The rearrangement links TRBV6-1 to TRBJ1-1; 8 bases map to TRBD1. The sample was naive CD8+ T cells sorted from blood. This receptor was taken from a human donor in good health. The CDR3 nucleotides are TGTGCCAGCCGGACAGGGACCCTTGAAGCTTTCTTT. Translating gives CASRTGTLEAFF.